A single T cell receptor (beta chain) is shown here with its context. Some clones are missing from TCRdb's copy, which holds only in-frame ones; the method was immunoSEQ multiplex PCR. Among approximately 400,000 clones, around 89% were seen once, and the ten largest hold about 12%. The data originate from a study of blood T cell repertoires in COVID-19. Germline CDR1 and CDR2: SNHLY and FYNNEI. With 4 bases removed from V and 7 bases from J, the gap between germline ends came to 13 bases. This CDR3 comprises 13 residues. The sample was peripheral blood. The J gene is TRBJ1-2, the V gene TRBV2; a weak D match, TRBD1 (5 bases). This sequence originates from a woman aged 50 to 60 with COVID-19, enrolled during active disease. The CDR3 spells CASSVSREAGYTF. For the CDR3, the DNA is TGTGCCAGCAGTGTGTCCAGGGAAGCTGGCTACACCTTC.